This T cell receptor beta chain was sequenced in a study of blood T cell repertoires in COVID-19. About the study: The United States, Italy and Spain supplied acute and convalescent COVID-19 samples. The cDNA or gDNA used as material had been derived from T cells, B-cell-depleted T cells, or PBMCs.

The ends lost 3 bases at V and 6 bases at J; junction bases unmatched: 21. The CDR3 spans 19 residues. Germline values: CDR1 LNHDA, CDR2 SQIVND (reference sequence). In the source study's methods: Reference gene primer amplification gave estimated nucleated cell counts. Sequencing was performed with immunoSEQ multiplex PCR; in TCRdb, only in-frame clones are kept and a portion is missing. V and J calls and clone size are given by that table; D and trimming were obtained from the DNA. The sample includes hundreds of thousands of clones, roughly 90% of them seen just once. The chain uses TRBV19 and TRBJ1-2; the match to TRBD1 covers 8 bases. This clonotype originated in a woman in her thirties with COVID-19, enrolled during active disease. The sample consisted of peripheral blood. The CDR3 coding sequence is TGTGCCAGTAGTATTATTTTTATCTTAGGGGACAGGATTCTAGATGGCTACACCTTC. As protein: CASSIIFILGDRILDGYTF.